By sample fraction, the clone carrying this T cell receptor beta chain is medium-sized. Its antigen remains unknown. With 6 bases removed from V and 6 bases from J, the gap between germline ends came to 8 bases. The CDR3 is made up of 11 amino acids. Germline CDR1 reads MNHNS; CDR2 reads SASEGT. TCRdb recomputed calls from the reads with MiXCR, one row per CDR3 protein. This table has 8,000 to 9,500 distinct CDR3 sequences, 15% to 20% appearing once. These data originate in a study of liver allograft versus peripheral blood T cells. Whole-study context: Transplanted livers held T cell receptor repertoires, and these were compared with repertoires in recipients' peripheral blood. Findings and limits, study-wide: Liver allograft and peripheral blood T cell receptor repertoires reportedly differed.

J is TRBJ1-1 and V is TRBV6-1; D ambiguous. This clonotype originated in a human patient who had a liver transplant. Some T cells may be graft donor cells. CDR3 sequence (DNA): TGTGCCAGCAGCGGAGGTCCTGAAGCTTTCTTT. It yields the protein CASSGGPEAFF.